The clone carrying this T cell receptor beta chain was seen a few times. This sample was included in a study of T cells after yellow fever vaccination. The V segment lost 8 bases and the J segment 6 bases; nucleotides outside the gene matches: 6. The CDR3 length is 12 residues. The V gene's germline CDR1 is LGHDT and CDR2 YNNKEL (reference sequence). TCRdb itself ran the 5' RACE reads through MiXCR, one entry per CDR3 protein. The sample contains roughly 300,000 distinct CDR3 sequences, roughly 7.5% of which appear only once. The V gene is TRBV3-1, the J gene TRBJ1-1; 7 bases line up with TRBD1. This TCR was sampled from a man aged 18 to 35 who received the YFV17D yellow fever vaccine. Sequencing used PBMCs, obtained 45 days after the first yellow fever vaccination. The CDR3 loop is CASVSTGAEAFF. CDR3 DNA: TGTGCCAGCGTCTCTACAGGGGCTGAAGCTTTCTTT.